Listed below are T cell receptor beta chains from one sample, sequenced in a study of OX40 agonist ivuxolimab in advanced cancers. Sequencing was performed with immunoSEQ multiplex PCR; in TCRdb, only in-frame clones are kept and a portion is missing. In the table there are about 75,000 clones, 86% of which are singletons. The sample was CD4+ or CD8+ T cells sorted from blood, taken in a trial of the OX40 agonist ivuxolimab. These receptors were collected from an adult with an advanced solid tumor such as melanoma, head and neck, liver or kidney cancer. The CDR3 runs from the conserved cysteine through the conserved F or W. D genes are given only for firm matches. Size is omitted from some rows. Given values are once, few, many or a class for expanded clones.

J gene,clone size,V gene,D gene,CDR3 protein,CDR3 DNA
TRBJ2-1,once,TRBV2,TRBD2,CASSEARGLAGDNEQFF,TGTGCCAGCAGTGAAGCGCGTGGACTAGCGGGAGACAATGAGCAGTTCTTC
TRBJ2-7,-,TRBV30,-,CAWSVITEQYF,TGTGCCTGGAGTGTAATTACGGAGCAGTACTTC
TRBJ2-7,-,TRBV6-6,-,CASSLQGLENEQYF,TGTGCCAGCAGTCTACAGGGCCTGGAAAACGAGCAGTACTTC
TRBJ2-3,-,TRBV10-2,-,CASSQRAAGQGTDTQYF,TGCGCCAGCAGTCAAAGGGCGGCGGGGCAGGGTACAGATACGCAGTATTTT
TRBJ1-2,-,TRBV6-6,-,CASSRPGGPVYGYTF,TGTGCCAGCAGCCGCCCCGGGGGGCCGGTCTATGGCTACACCTTC
TRBJ1-1,-,TRBV30,-,CAWFLDKNTEAFF,TGTGCCTGGTTTCTGGACAAGAACACTGAAGCTTTCTTT
TRBJ1-1,-,TRBV7-2,-,CASSLPSLNTEAFF,TGTGCCAGCAGCCTCCCCTCCCTGAACACTGAAGCTTTCTTT
TRBJ2-2,-,TRBV4-1,-,CASSRDQSTGELFF,TGCGCCAGCAGTAGGGACCAAAGCACCGGGGAGCTGTTTTTT
TRBJ1-1,-,TRBV7-3,-,CASSSLGVNTEAFF,TGTGCCAGCAGCTCCCTCGGGGTTAACACTGAAGCTTTCTTT
TRBJ1-3,-,TRBV2,-,CASSGGAAPGNTIYF,TGTGCCAGCAGTGGCGGGGCAGCCCCTGGAAACACCATATATTTT
TRBJ1-1,-,TRBV7-3,-,CASSKWDGGNTEAFF,TGTGCCAGCAGCAAATGGGACGGGGGGAACACTGAAGCTTTCTTT
TRBJ2-3,-,TRBV6-6,-,CAASGLDTQYF,TGTGCCGCATCGGGGTTGGATACGCAGTATTTT
TRBJ2-3,-,TRBV19,TRBD2,CASGSGGAFDTQYF,TGTGCCAGTGGTAGCGGGGGGGCCTTTGATACGCAGTATTTT
TRBJ2-2,-,TRBV27,TRBD2,CASSFLADLGGELFF,TGTGCCAGCAGTTTCCTAGCGGACCTGGGTGGGGAGCTGTTTTTT
TRBJ1-1,-,TRBV4-1,-,CASSQEGGGRRTEAFF,TGCGCCAGCAGCCAAGAGGGAGGGGGGCGGAGGACTGAAGCTTTCTTT
TRBJ2-7,-,TRBV19,-,CASSITTGSYEQYF,TGTGCCAGTAGTATCACAACAGGGTCCTACGAGCAGTACTTC
TRBJ1-1,-,TRBV7-9,-,CASSSGKNTEAFF,TGTGCCAGCAGCTCTGGCAAGAACACTGAAGCTTTCTTT
TRBJ1-1,once,TRBV9,-,CASSVVAGLNTEAFF,TGTGCCAGCAGCGTAGTAGCGGGATTGAACACTGAAGCTTTCTTT
TRBJ2-2,once,TRBV7-3,TRBD1,CASSSGTGGFTGELFF,TGTGCCAGCAGCTCCGGGACAGGGGGTTTTACCGGGGAGCTGTTTTTT
TRBJ1-1,few,TRBV10-3,-,CAISESGGGAEAFF,TGTGCCATCAGTGAGTCGGGGGGGGGAGCTGAAGCTTTCTTT
TRBJ2-7,-,TRBV7-6,-,CASSLSDLSSYEQYF,TGTGCCAGCAGCTTAAGCGACCTCAGCTCCTACGAGCAGTACTTC